Below, one TCR beta chain is given with its context. Antigen unknown. The record originates from a study of T cell responses to AZD1222 COVID-19 vaccine. Whole-study findings and limits: Repertoire sampling happened only post peak T cell response.

Using immunoSEQ multiplex PCR, the repertoire was profiled, and TCRdb retains in-frame clones only, with some absent. Of some 92,000 clones listed, roughly 88% are singletons. The CDR3 totals 15 residues. V lost 3 bases to trimming and J lost 6 bases, with 13 bases between them. Germline V CDR1 and CDR2: SGDLS, YYNGEE. This chain links TRBV9 with TRBJ1-6, with D possibly matching TRBD1 (5 bases). Specimen: peripheral blood, collected on day 0 of AZD1222 vaccination. The receptor was isolated from an adult in good health. The CDR3 sequence is CASSETQGGNSPLHF. For the CDR3, the DNA is TGTGCCAGCAGCGAGACGCAGGGAGGTAATTCACCCCTCCACTTT.